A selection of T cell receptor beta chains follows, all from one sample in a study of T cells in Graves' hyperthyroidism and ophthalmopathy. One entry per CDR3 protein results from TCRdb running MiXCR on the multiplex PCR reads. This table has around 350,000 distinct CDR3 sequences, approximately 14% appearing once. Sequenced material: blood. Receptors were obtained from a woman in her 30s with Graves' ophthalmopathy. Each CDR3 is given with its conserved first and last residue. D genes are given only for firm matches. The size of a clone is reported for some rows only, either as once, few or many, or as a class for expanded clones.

CDR3aa: CASSLGGGPSDTQYF
CDR3nt: TGTGCCAGCAGCTTAGGGGGAGGGCCCTCAGATACGCAGTATTTT
j_gene: TRBJ2-3
len: 15
d_gene: TRBD2
v_gene: TRBV7-2
abundance: -

CDR3aa: CASSSTGGMTYEQYF
CDR3nt: TGCGCCAGCAGCTCGACAGGGGGAATGACCTACGAGCAGTACTTC
j_gene: TRBJ2-7
len: 15
d_gene: TRBD1
v_gene: TRBV5-1
abundance: -

CDR3aa: CASNMVNSPLHF
CDR3nt: TGTGCCAGCAATATGGTTAATTCACCCCTCCACTTT
j_gene: TRBJ1-6
len: 12
d_gene: -
v_gene: TRBV6-1
abundance: many

CDR3aa: CASSSTSGRADWNNEQFF
CDR3nt: TGCGCCAGCAGTTCGACTAGCGGGAGGGCTGATTGGAACAATGAGCAGTTCTTC
j_gene: TRBJ2-1
len: 18
d_gene: TRBD2
v_gene: TRBV5-1
abundance: once

CDR3aa: CASSFRQGHNSPLHF
CDR3nt: TGCGCCAGCAGCTTTCGACAAGGCCATAATTCACCCCTCCACTTT
j_gene: TRBJ1-6
len: 15
d_gene: -
v_gene: TRBV5-1
abundance: many

CDR3aa: CASSREIGSVANVLTF
CDR3nt: TGCGCCAGCAGCAGGGAAATTGGTTCTGTGGCCAACGTCCTGACTTTC
j_gene: TRBJ2-6
len: 16
d_gene: -
v_gene: TRBV5-1
abundance: -

CDR3aa: CASSRIRGTGTRYLNTEAFF
CDR3nt: TGTGCCAGTAGCCGAATAAGGGGGACAGGGACAAGATACCTGAACACTGAAGCTTTCTTT
j_gene: TRBJ1-1
len: 20
d_gene: TRBD1
v_gene: TRBV19
abundance: few

CDR3aa: CASSIRSGAYEQYF
CDR3nt: TGTGCCAGTAGTATACGCAGTGGGGCCTACGAGCAGTACTTC
j_gene: TRBJ2-7
len: 14
d_gene: -
v_gene: TRBV6-5
abundance: -

CDR3aa: CASSVDLAGVRNEQFF
CDR3nt: TGTGCCAGCAGCGTAGATTTAGCGGGGGTAAGGAATGAGCAGTTCTTC
j_gene: TRBJ2-1
len: 16
d_gene: TRBD2
v_gene: TRBV9
abundance: -

CDR3aa: CSARGEGRSDTQYF
CDR3nt: TGCAGTGCTAGAGGTGAGGGCCGGTCAGATACGCAGTATTTT
j_gene: TRBJ2-3
len: 14
d_gene: -
v_gene: TRBV20-1
abundance: -

CDR3aa: CASRLAGASQETQYF
CDR3nt: TGTGCCAGCAGGTTAGCGGGGGCCAGCCAAGAGACCCAGTACTTC
j_gene: TRBJ2-5
len: 15
d_gene: TRBD2
v_gene: TRBV12-3/TRBV12-4
abundance: many

CDR3aa: CASSLANRVEQYF
CDR3nt: TGTGCCAGCAGCTTAGCGAACAGGGTGGAGCAGTACTTC
j_gene: TRBJ2-7
len: 13
d_gene: -
v_gene: TRBV7-8
abundance: many

CDR3aa: CASSPGRGRSYNEQFF
CDR3nt: TGTGCCAGCTCACCGGGACGGGGGCGCTCCTACAATGAGCAGTTCTTC
j_gene: TRBJ2-1
len: 16
d_gene: -
v_gene: TRBV18
abundance: many

CDR3aa: CSARVPARFQETQYF
CDR3nt: TGCAGTGCTAGAGTCCCGGCCCGATTCCAAGAGACCCAGTACTTC
j_gene: TRBJ2-5
len: 15
d_gene: -
v_gene: TRBV20-1
abundance: many

CDR3aa: CATSATGAEPQHF
CDR3nt: TGTGCCACCAGTGCCACAGGGGCTGAGCCCCAGCATTTT
j_gene: TRBJ1-5
len: 13
d_gene: TRBD1
v_gene: TRBV24-1
abundance: -

CDR3aa: CASSPNDRAPGNTIYF
CDR3nt: TGTGCCAGCAGTCCTAACGACAGGGCACCTGGAAACACCATATATTTT
j_gene: TRBJ1-3
len: 16
d_gene: TRBD1
v_gene: TRBV6-1
abundance: -

CDR3aa: CASSSGGYDQPQHF
CDR3nt: TGTGCCAGCAGTTCGGGTGGTTACGATCAGCCCCAGCATTTT
j_gene: TRBJ1-5
len: 14
d_gene: -
v_gene: TRBV28
abundance: few

CDR3aa: CSARTSLNEQFF
CDR3nt: TGCAGTGCTAGAACAAGCCTGAATGAGCAGTTCTTC
j_gene: TRBJ2-1
len: 12
d_gene: -
v_gene: TRBV20-1
abundance: many

CDR3aa: CAGQRLLNYGYTF
CDR3nt: TGTGCCGGACAGCGACTCCTAAACTATGGCTACACCTTC
j_gene: TRBJ1-2
len: 13
d_gene: -
v_gene: TRBV30
abundance: many

CDR3aa: CAISESGGGGGPFF
CDR3nt: TGTGCCATCAGTGAGTCTGGAGGAGGGGGAGGTCCTTTCTTT
j_gene: TRBJ1-1
len: 14
d_gene: -
v_gene: TRBV10-3
abundance: many

CDR3aa: CASSLARFGDYNSPLHF
CDR3nt: TGTGCCAGCAGCTTAGCTCGATTTGGAGACTATAATTCACCCCTCCACTTT
j_gene: TRBJ1-6
len: 17
d_gene: -
v_gene: TRBV7-9
abundance: -

CDR3aa: CASSHRRVEQYF
CDR3nt: TGTGCCAGCAGCCACCGCCGGGTGGAGCAGTACTTC
j_gene: TRBJ2-7
len: 12
d_gene: -
v_gene: TRBV12-3/TRBV12-4
abundance: many

CDR3aa: CASTSDRGPRFDYGYTF
CDR3nt: TGTGCCAGTACATCGGACAGGGGTCCTAGGTTCGACTATGGCTACACCTTC
j_gene: TRBJ1-2
len: 17
d_gene: TRBD1
v_gene: TRBV19
abundance: -

CDR3aa: CASSVALAGSSYNEQFF
CDR3nt: TGTGCCAGCAGCGTAGCTCTGGCGGGAAGCTCCTACAATGAGCAGTTCTTC
j_gene: TRBJ2-1
len: 17
d_gene: -
v_gene: TRBV9
abundance: many

CDR3aa: CASSSQGPFHNQPQHF
CDR3nt: TGTGCCAGCAGTTCACAGGGGCCCTTCCACAATCAGCCCCAGCATTTT
j_gene: TRBJ1-5
len: 16
d_gene: TRBD1
v_gene: TRBV6-7
abundance: few

CDR3aa: CAWRTPGQGAYNEQFF
CDR3nt: TGTGCCTGGAGGACCCCGGGACAGGGGGCTTACAATGAGCAGTTCTTC
j_gene: TRBJ2-1
len: 16
d_gene: TRBD1
v_gene: TRBV30
abundance: many

CDR3aa: CASSQDTRGLKYF
CDR3nt: TGTGCCAGCAGCCAAGATACAAGGGGGCTGAAGTACTTC
j_gene: TRBJ2-7
len: 13
d_gene: TRBD1
v_gene: TRBV3-1
abundance: many

CDR3aa: CASSLSIGAGTEAFF
CDR3nt: TGTGCCAGCAGTTTAAGTATTGGGGCCGGCACTGAAGCTTTCTTT
j_gene: TRBJ1-1
len: 15
d_gene: -
v_gene: TRBV27
abundance: few

CDR3aa: CSAIPGRTYNEQFF
CDR3nt: TGCAGTGCTATCCCCGGGAGAACCTACAATGAGCAGTTCTTC
j_gene: TRBJ2-1
len: 14
d_gene: -
v_gene: TRBV20-1
abundance: many

CDR3aa: CASRTPAGGLVYEQYF
CDR3nt: TGTGCCAGCAGAACTCCTGCGGGTGGATTAGTCTACGAGCAGTACTTC
j_gene: TRBJ2-7
len: 16
d_gene: -
v_gene: TRBV28
abundance: many